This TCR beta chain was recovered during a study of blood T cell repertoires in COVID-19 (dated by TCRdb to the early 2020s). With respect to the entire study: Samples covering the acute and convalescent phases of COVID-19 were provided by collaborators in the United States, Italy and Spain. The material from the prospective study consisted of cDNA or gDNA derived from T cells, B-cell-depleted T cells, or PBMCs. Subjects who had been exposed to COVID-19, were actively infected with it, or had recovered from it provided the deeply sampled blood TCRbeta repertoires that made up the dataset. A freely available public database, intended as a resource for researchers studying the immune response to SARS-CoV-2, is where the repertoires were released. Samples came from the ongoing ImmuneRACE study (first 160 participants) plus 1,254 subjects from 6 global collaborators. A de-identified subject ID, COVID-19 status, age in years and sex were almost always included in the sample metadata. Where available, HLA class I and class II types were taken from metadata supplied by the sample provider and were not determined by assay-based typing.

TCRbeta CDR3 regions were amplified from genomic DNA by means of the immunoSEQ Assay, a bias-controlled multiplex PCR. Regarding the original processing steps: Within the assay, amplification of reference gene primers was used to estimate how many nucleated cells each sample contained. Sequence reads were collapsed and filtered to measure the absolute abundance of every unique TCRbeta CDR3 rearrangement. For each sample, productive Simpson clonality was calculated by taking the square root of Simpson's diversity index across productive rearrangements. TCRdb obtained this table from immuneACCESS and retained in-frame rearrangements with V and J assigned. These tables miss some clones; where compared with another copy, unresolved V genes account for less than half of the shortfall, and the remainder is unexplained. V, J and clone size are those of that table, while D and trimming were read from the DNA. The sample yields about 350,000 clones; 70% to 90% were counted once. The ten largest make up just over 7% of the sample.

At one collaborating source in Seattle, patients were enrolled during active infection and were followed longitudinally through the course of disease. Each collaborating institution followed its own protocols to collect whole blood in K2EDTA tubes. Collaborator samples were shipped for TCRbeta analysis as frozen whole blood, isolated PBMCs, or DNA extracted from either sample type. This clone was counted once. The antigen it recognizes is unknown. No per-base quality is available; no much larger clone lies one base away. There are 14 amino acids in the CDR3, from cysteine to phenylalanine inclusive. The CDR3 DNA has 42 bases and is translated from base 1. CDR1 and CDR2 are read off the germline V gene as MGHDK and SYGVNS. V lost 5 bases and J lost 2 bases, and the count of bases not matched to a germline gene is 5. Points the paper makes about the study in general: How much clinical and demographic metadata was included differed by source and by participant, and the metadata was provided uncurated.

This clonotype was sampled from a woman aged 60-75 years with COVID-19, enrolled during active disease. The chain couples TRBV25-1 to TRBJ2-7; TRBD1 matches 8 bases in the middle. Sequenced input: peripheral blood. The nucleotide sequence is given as TGTGCCAGCAGTCTCCTACAGGGGGCCTACGAGCAGTACTTC. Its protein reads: CASSLLQGAYEQYF.